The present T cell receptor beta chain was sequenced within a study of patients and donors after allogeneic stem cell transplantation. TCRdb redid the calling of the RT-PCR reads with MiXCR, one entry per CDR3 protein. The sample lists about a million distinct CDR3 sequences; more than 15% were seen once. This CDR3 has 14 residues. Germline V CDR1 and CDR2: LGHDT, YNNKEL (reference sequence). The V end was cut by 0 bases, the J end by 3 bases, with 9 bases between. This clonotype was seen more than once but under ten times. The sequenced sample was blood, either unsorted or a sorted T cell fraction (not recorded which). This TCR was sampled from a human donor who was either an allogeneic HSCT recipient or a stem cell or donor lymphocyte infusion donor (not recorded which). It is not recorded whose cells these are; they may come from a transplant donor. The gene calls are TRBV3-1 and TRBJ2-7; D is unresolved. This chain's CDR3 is CASSQEVGFYEQYF. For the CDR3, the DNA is TGTGCCAGCAGCCAAGAGGTCGGATTCTACGAGCAGTACTTC.